This TCR beta chain was sequenced in a study of blood T cell repertoires in COVID-19. Study-wide background: Samples of COVID-19 (acute and convalescent) were obtained from the United States, Italy and Spain. The analysed material was cDNA or gDNA that came from T cells, B-cell-depleted T cells, or PBMCs.

In the authors' workflow: Reference gene primer amplification gave nucleated cell count estimates. TCRdb's table, derived via immunoSEQ multiplex PCR, lists solely in-frame clones and lacks some. That table is the source of V, J and clone size, and D and trimming were worked out from the DNA. The sample shows about 260,000 clones, approximately 86% of them seen only once. Germline-derived CDR1 and CDR2 are LGHNA and YSLEER. The CDR3 loop spans 16 amino acids. V lost 0 bases to trimming and J lost 0 bases, with 12 bases between them. This rearrangement joins TRBV4-3 to TRBJ2-7; TRBD2 might be the D (7 bases). This sequence was found in a woman aged 45-59 years who had recovered from COVID-19. The specimen sequenced was peripheral blood. The CDR3 DNA is TGCGCCAGCAGCCAAGATCGAGGGGGGGCCTCCTACGAGCAGTACTTC. Protein sequence: CASSQDRGGASYEQYF.